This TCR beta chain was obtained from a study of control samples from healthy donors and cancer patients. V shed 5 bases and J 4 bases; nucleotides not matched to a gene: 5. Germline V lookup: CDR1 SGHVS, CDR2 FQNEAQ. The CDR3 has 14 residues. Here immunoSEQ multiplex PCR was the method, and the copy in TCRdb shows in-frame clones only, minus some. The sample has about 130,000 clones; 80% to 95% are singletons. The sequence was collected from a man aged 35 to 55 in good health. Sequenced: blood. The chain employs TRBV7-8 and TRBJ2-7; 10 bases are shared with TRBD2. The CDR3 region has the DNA TGTGCCAGCAGCCGAGGACTAGCGGTTTACGAGCAGTACTTC. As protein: CASSRGLAVYEQYF.